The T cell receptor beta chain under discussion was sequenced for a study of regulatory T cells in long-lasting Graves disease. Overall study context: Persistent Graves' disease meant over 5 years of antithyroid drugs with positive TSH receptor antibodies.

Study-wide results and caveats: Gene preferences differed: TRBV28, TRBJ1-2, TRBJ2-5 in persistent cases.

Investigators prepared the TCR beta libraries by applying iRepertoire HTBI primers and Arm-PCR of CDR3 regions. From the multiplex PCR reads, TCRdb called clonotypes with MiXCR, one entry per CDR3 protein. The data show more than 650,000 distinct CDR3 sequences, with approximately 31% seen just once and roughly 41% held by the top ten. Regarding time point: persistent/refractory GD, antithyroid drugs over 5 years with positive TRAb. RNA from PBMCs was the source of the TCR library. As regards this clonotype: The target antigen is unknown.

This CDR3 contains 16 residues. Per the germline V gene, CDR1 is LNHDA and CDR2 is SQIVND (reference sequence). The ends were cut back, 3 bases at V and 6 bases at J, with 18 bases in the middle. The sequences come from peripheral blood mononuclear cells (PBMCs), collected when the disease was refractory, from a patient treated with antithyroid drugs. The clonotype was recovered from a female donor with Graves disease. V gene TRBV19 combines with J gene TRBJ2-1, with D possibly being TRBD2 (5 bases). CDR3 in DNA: TGTGCCAGTAGTATTTCTTTCCGGGGAGTTCCCAATGAGCAGTTCTTC. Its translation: CASSISFRGVPNEQFF.